These T cell receptor beta chains were read from a single sample in a study of cytomegalovirus exposure and HLA in healthy donors. Libraries were prepared by immunoSEQ multiplex PCR; TCRdb keeps only in-frame clonotypes and omits some of them. Of more than 150,000 clones in the sample, roughly 84% are singletons; the top ten hold less than 0.3%. Sequencing was done on a sample of PBMCs. These receptors were obtained from a girl under three years old in good health and CMV-seronegative. Both conserved end residues are trimmed from each CDR3. Expanded clones are given a class, and other clones once, few, many or no size at all.

CDR3 protein: ASSEYGGSYNEQF
V gene: TRBV9
clone size: -

CDR3 protein: ASSLDRANYGYT
V gene: TRBV7-8
clone size: -

CDR3 protein: ASSRTGDGYT
V gene: TRBV2
clone size: -

CDR3 protein: ASSQDSGGRYEQY
V gene: TRBV14
clone size: -

CDR3 protein: ASAGAGGSISSYEQY
V gene: TRBV18
clone size: -

CDR3 protein: ASSITGTPGELF
V gene: TRBV5-1
clone size: -

CDR3 protein: ASSRTSASGSYEQY
V gene: TRBV5-4
clone size: -

CDR3 protein: ASSRSVVAF
V gene: TRBV14
clone size: once

CDR3 protein: ASSPRTLNTEAF
V gene: TRBV9
clone size: -

CDR3 protein: ASAPLGEVNEKLF
V gene: TRBV12-5
clone size: -

CDR3 protein: ASSLGGRDGYT
V gene: TRBV5-4
clone size: -

CDR3 protein: ASSIHPTSRMLAKNIQY
V gene: TRBV19
clone size: -

CDR3 protein: ASSNRWDRGYEQY
V gene: TRBV9
clone size: -

CDR3 protein: ASSGWTSGYSYEQY
V gene: TRBV6-1
clone size: few

CDR3 protein: ASSVTPNRRVNYGYT
V gene: TRBV9
clone size: -

CDR3 protein: ASSLLSPVGQPKSYNEQF
V gene: TRBV5-1
clone size: -